Here is one T cell receptor (beta chain) with its context. Germline-derived CDR1 and CDR2 are KGHSH and LQKENI. This CDR3 has 15 amino acids. V lost 6 bases and J lost 9, with 21 bases in between. This study enrolled people aged about 18 to 95 from about 24 US geographic areas. Which cohort a participant joined came from the clinical history participants gave. This sample is part of a study of blood T cell repertoires in COVID-19. About the study: Samples representing acute and convalescent COVID-19 were sourced from the United States, Italy and Spain.

Per the authors' pipeline: Researchers report that nucleated cell counts were estimated from reference gene primer amplification. Produced via immunoSEQ multiplex PCR; TCRdb's table is partial and in-frame only. From that table come the V and J calls and clone size; the DNA was used to work out D and trimming. This sample has roughly 250,000 clones, with about nine tenths found just once. The sequence derives from a woman in her 30s with acute COVID-19. The material sequenced was PBMCs or T cells enriched from blood (not recorded which). This rearrangement joins TRBV18 to TRBJ1-5, with a weak D call TRBD1 (6 bases). The CDR3 spells CASSPERTDTRPQHF. Here the CDR3 DNA reads TGTGCCAGCTCGCCCGAGCGGACAGATACCCGGCCCCAGCATTTT.